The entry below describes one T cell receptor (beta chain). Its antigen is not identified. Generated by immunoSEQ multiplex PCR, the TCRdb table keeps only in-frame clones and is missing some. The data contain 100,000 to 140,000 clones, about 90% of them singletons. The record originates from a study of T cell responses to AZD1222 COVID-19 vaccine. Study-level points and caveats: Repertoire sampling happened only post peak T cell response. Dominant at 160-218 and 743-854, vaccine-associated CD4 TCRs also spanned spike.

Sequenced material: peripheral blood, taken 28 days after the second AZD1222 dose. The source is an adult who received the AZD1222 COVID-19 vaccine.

CDR3 nucleotides: TGTGCCAGCAGCTTGAGGGGAGTAGCTGGAAACACCATATATTTT. It is translated as CASSLRGVAGNTIYF. This chain uses TRBV5-6 with TRBJ1-3, with D perhaps matching TRBD1 (5 bases). Germline lookup yields CDR1 SGHDT and CDR2 YYEEEE. Trimming took off 1 base at V and 2 bases at J, with 10 bases between the two ends. This CDR3 is 15 amino acids long.